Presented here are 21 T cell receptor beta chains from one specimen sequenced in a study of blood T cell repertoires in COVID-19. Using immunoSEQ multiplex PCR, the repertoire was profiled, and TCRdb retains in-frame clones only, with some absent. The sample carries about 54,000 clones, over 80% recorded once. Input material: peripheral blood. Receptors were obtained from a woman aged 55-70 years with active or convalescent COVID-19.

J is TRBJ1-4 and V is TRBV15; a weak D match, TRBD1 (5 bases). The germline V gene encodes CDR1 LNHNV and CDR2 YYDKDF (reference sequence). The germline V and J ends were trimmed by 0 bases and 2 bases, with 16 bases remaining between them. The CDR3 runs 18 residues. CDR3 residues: CATSREIWGGTTNEKLFF. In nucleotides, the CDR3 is TGTGCCACCAGCAGAGAAATTTGGGGGGGGACGACTAATGAAAAACTGTTTTTT.

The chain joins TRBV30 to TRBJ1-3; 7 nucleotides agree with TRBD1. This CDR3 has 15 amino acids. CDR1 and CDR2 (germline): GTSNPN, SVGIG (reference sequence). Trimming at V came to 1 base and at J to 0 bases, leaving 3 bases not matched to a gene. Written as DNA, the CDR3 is TGTGCCTGGAGTGAAGCAGGGGGCTCTGGAAACACCATATATTTT. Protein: CAWSEAGGSGNTIYF.

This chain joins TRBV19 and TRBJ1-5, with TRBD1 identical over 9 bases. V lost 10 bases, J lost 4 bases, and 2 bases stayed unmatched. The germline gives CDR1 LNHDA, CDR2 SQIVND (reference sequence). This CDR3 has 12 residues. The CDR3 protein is CATGQGNQPQHF. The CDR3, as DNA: TGTGCCACCGGACAGGGGAATCAGCCCCAGCATTTT.

Written as DNA, the CDR3 is TGCAGCGTCGGACTGAACACCGGGGAGCTGTTTTTT. Protein product: CSVGLNTGELFF. This sequence joins TRBV29-1 and TRBJ2-2; TRBD2 is a possible D gene (5 bases). Trimming cost V 6 bases and J 1 base, with 6 bases left between them. The CDR3 length is 12 residues. Germline loops: CDR1 SQVTM, CDR2 ANQGSEA.

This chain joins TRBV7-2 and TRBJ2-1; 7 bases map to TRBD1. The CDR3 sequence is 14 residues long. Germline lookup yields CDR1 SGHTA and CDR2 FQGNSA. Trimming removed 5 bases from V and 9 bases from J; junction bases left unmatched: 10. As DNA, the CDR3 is TGTGCCAGCAGCAATGGACAACACAGGGGTGAGCAGTTCTTC. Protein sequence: CASSNGQHRGEQFF.

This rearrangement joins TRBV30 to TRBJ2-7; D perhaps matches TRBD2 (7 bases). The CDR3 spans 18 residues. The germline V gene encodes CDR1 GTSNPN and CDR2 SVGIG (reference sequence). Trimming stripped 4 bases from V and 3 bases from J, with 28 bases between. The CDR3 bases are TGTGCCTGGAAAAGGTCCCGGGGGGCGAAGGTCTCTGTCTACGAGCAGTACTTC. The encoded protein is CAWKRSRGAKVSVYEQYF.

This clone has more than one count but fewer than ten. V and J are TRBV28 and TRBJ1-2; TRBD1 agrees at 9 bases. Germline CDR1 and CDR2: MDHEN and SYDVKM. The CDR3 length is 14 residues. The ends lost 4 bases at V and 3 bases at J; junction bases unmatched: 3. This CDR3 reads CASSSGQGDYGYTF. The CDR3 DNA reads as TGTGCCAGCAGTTCGGGACAGGGAGACTATGGCTACACCTTC.

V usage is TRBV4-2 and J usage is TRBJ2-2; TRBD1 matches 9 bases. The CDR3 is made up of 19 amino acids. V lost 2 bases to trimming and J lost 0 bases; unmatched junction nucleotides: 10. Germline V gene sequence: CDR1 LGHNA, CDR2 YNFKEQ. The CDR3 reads CASSQFRDRAYTNTGELFF. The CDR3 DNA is TGTGCCAGCAGCCAATTTAGGGACAGGGCTTACACGAACACCGGGGAGCTGTTTTTT.

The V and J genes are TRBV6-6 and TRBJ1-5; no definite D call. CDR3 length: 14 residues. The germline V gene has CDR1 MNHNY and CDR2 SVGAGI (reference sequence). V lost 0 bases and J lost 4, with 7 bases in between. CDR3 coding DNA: TGTGCCAGCAGTTACTCGACCGGGAATCAGCCCCAGCATTTT. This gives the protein CASSYSTGNQPQHF.

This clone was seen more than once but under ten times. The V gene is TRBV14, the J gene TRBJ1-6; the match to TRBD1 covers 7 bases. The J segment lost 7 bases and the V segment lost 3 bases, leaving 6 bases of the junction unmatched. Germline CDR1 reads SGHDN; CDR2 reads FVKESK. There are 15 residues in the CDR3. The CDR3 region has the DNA TGTGCCAGCAGCCAGGAAGACAGGGCCAATTCACCCCTCCACTTT. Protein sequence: CASSQEDRANSPLHF.

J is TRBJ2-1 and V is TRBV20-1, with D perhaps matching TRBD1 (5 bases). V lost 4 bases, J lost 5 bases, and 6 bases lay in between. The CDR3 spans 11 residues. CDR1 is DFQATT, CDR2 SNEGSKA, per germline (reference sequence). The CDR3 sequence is CSATGNNEQFF. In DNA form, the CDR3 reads TGCAGTGCTACAGGGAACAATGAGCAGTTCTTC.

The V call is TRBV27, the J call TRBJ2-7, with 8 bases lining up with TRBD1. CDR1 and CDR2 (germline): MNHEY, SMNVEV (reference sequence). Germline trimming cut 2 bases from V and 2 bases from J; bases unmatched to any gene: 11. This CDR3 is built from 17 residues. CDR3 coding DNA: TGTGCCAGCAGTTTACCCAGAGGACAGGGACAAGCCTACGAGCAGTACTTC. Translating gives CASSLPRGQGQAYEQYF.

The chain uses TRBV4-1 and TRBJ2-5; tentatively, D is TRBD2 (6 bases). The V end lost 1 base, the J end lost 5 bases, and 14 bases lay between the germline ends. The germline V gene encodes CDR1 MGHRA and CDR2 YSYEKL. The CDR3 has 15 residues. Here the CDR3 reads CASSQVAGPTETQYF. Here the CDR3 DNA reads TGCGCCAGCAGCCAAGTTGCGGGACCTACTGAGACCCAGTACTTC.

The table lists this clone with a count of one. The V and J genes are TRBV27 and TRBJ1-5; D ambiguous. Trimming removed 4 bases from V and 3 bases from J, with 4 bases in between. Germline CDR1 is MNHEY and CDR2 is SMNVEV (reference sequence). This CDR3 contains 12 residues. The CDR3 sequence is CASSSINQPQHF. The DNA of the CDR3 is TGTGCCAGCAGTTCCATCAATCAGCCCCAGCATTTT.

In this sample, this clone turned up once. CDR3: CASSLYSGTSGTGELFF. CDR3 in DNA: TGTGCCAGCAGCTTGTATTCCGGGACTAGCGGGACCGGGGAGCTGTTTTTT. The genes are TRBV5-6 and TRBJ2-2; 12 positions agree with TRBD2. The CDR3 spans 17 residues. CDR1 is SGHDT, CDR2 YYEEEE, per germline. Trimming cost V 1 base and J 5 bases; bases outside gene matches: 6.

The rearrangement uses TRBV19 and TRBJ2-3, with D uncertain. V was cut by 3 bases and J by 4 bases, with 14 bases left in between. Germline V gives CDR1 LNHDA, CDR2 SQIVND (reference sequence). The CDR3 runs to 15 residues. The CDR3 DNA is TGTGCCAGTAGTATTCGCACCCGCGCCTCAGATACGCAGTATTTT. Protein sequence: CASSIRTRASDTQYF.

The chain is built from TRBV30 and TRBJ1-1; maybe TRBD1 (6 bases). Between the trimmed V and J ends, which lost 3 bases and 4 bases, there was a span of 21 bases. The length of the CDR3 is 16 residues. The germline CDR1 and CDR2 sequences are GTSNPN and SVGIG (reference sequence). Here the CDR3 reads CAWSPRRGGGSTEAFF. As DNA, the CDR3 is TGTGCCTGGAGCCCCCGGAGGGGGGGTGGTAGCACTGAAGCTTTCTTT. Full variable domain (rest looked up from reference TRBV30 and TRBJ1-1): SQTIHQWPATLVQPVGSPLSLECTVEGTSNPNLYWYRQAAGRGLQLLFYSVGIGQISSEVPQNLSASRPQDRQFILSSKKLLLSDSGFYLCAWSPRRGGGSTEAFFGQGTRLTVV.

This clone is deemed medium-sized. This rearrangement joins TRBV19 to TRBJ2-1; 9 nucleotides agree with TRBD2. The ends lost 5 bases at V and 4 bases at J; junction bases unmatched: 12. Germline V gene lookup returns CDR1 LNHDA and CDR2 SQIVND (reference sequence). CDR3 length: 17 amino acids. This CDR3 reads CASSAKGLAEGYNEQFF. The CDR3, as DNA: TGTGCCAGTAGTGCTAAGGGACTAGCCGAAGGGTACAATGAGCAGTTCTTC.

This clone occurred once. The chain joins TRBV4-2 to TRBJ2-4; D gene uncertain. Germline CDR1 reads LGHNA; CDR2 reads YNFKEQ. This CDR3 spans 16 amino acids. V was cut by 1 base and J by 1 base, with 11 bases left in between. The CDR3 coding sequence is TGTGCCAGCAGCCAAGCGTACCGAGCTGCCAAAAACATTCAGTACTTC. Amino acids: CASSQAYRAAKNIQYF.

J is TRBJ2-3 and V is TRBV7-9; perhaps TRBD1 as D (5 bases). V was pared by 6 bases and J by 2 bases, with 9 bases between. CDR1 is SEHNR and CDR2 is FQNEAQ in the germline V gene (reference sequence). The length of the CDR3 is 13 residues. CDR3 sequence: CASRRQNTDTQYF. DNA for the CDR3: TGTGCCAGCAGGCGACAGAACACAGATACGCAGTATTTT.

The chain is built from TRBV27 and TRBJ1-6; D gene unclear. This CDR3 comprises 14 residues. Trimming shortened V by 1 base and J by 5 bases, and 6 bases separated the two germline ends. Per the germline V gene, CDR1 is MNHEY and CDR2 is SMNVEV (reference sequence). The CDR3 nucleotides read TGTGCCAGCAGTTTATGGCAGGATAATTCACCCCTCCACTTT. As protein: CASSLWQDNSPLHF.